This T cell receptor beta chain was recovered during a study of early T cells in non-severe SARS-CoV-2 infection. In the study overall: Sequencing of unsorted whole blood was done on bulk RNA, leaving chains unpaired. Whole-study findings and limits: Missing private and CD4 specificities, VDJdb matching favored anti-spike CD8 responses.

Individual cDNA molecules received unique molecular identifiers during library preparation. TCRdb re-called the 5' RACE reads with MiXCR, one entry per CDR3 protein. Among some 37,000 distinct CDR3 sequences listed, 8.5% to 10% were seen once. In this sample, this clonotype turned up many times. Its target is unknown. V was clipped by 1 base and J by 5 bases, with 11 bases between them. CDR1 and CDR2 from the germline V gene are SGHAT and FQNNGV. The CDR3 sequence is 14 residues long. V usage is TRBV11-2 and J usage is TRBJ1-1; D gene ambiguous. The sample taken for sequencing was whole blood. The origin of this receptor is an adult who was a healthcare worker with PCR-confirmed SARS-CoV-2 infection or an uninfected control (not recorded which). The CDR3 here is CASSLAGRRTEAFF. DNA of the CDR3: TGTGCCAGCAGCTTAGCCGGAAGGCGGACTGAAGCTTTCTTT.